This paragraph reports one TCR beta chain. Sequence at one end of the junction differs from germline and may be a read error. This CDR3 is 14 amino acids long. Germline V CDR1 and CDR2: LNHDA, SQIVND (reference sequence). The sample belongs to a study of T cell repertoires in cytomegalovirus infection. TCRdb re-called the reads with MiXCR, one entry per CDR3 protein. The sample gives some 230,000 distinct CDR3 sequences, 22% of which show up once; about 18% is in the top ten. Sample: CD8+ T cells from PBMCs. The receptor was isolated from a human donor in good health (CMV status not recorded). Some clones in this sample may be carry-over from other donors' samples. The chain is built from TRBV19 and TRBJ2-7; 8 nucleotides agree with TRBD1. The CDR3 here is CASSPGQGWDEKYF. For the CDR3, the DNA is TGTGCCAGTAGTCCCGGACAGGGTTGGGACGAGAAGTACTTC.